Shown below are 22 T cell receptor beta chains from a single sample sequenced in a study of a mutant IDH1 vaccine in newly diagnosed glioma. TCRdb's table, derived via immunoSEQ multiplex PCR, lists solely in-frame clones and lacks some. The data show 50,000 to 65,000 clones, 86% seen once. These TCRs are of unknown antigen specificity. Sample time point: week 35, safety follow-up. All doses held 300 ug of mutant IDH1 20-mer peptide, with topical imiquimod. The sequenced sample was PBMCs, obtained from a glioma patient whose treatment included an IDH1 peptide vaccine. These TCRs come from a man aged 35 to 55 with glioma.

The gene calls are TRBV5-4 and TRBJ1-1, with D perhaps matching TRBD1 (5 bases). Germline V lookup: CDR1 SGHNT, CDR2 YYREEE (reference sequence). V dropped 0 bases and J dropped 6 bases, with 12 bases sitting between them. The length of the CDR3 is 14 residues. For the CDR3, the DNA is TGTGCCAGCAGCTTGGGGGCAGGGAGCGCTGAAGCTTTCTTT. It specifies CASSLGAGSAEAFF.

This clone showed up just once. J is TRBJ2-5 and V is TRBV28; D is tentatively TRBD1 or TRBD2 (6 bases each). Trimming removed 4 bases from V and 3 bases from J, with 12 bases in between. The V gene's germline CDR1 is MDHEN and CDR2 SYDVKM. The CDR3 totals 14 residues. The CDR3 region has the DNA TGTGCCAGCAGTTCTCGGGGGCTGAAAGAGACCCAGTACTTC. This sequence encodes CASSSRGLKETQYF.

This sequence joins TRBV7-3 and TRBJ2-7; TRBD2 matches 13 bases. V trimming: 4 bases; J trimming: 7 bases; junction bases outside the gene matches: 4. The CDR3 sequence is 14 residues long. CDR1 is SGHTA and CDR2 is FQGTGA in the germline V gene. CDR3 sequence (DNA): TGTGCCAGCAGCTCCGGGACTAGCGGGGCGGAGCAGTACTTC. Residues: CASSSGTSGAEQYF.

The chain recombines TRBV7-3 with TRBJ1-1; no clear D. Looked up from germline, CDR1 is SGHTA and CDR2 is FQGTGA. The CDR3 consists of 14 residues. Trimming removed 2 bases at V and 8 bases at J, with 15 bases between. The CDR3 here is CASSLVLGRVEAFF. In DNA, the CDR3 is TGTGCCAGCAGCTTAGTCCTAGGGCGGGTCGAAGCTTTCTTT.

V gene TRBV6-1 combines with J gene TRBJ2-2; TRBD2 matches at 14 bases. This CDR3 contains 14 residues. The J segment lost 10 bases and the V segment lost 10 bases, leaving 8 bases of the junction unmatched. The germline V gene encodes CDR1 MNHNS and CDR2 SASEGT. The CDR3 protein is CATKGLAGVSELFF. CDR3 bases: TGTGCCACCAAGGGACTAGCGGGAGTGTCGGAGCTGTTTTTT.

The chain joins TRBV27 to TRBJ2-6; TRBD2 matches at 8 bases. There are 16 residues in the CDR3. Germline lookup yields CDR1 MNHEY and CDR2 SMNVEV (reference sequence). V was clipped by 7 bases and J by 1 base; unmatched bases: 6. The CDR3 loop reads CASTWTGGSGANVLTF. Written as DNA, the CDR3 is TGTGCCAGCACCTGGACGGGAGGGTCTGGGGCCAACGTCCTGACTTTC.

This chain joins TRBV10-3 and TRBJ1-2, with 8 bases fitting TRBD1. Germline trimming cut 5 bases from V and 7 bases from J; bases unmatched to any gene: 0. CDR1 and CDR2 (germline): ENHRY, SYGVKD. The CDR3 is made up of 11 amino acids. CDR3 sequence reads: CAISTGGGYTF. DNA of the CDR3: TGTGCCATCAGTACAGGGGGTGGCTACACCTTC.

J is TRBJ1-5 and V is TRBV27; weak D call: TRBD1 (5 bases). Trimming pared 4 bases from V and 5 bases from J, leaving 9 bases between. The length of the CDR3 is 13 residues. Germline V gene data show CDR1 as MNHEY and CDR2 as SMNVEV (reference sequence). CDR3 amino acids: CASSSPGDQPQHF. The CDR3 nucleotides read TGTGCCAGCAGTTCGCCGGGGGATCAGCCCCAGCATTTT.

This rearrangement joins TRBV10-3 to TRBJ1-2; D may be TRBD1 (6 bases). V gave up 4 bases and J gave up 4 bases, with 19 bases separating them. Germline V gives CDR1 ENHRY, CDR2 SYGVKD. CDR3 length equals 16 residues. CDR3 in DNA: TGTGCCATCAGTGGACCGGATCAGGGGTCGAGCTATGGCTACACCTTC. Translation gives CAISGPDQGSSYGYTF.

The CDR3 DNA reads TGTGCCAGCGGAAACAGGGTGGATGAGACCCAGTACTTC. Protein sequence: CASGNRVDETQYF. The chain employs TRBV27 and TRBJ2-5; tentative D call: TRBD1 (6 bases). Trimming pared 8 bases from V and 5 bases from J, leaving 15 bases between. The germline CDR1 and CDR2 sequences are MNHEY and SMNVEV (reference sequence). The length of the CDR3 is 13 residues.

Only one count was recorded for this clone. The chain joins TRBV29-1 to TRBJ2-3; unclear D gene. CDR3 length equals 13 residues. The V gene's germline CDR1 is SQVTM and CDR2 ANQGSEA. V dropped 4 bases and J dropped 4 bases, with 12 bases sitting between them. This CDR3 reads CSVGATPPDTQYF. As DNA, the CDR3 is TGCAGCGTTGGAGCGACCCCCCCAGATACGCAGTATTTT.

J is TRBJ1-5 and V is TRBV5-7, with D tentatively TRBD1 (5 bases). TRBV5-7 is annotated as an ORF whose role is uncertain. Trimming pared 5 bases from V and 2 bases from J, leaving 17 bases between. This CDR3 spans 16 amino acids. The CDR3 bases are TGTGCCAGCAGATCGCGAGGTCCGGGGGGCAATCAGCCCCAGCATTTT. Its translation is CASRSRGPGGNQPQHF.

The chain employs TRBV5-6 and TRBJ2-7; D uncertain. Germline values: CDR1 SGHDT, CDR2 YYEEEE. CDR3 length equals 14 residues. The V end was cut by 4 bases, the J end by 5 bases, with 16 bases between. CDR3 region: CASSLGNSRDEQYF. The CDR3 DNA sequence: TGTGCCAGCAGCCTAGGAAATAGCCGGGACGAGCAGTACTTC.

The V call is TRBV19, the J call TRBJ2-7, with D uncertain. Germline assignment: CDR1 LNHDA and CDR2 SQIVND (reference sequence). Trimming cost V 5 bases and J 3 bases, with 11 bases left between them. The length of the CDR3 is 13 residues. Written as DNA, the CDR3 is TGTGCCAGTAGTGAACTGGGCATCTACGAGCAGTACTTC. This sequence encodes CASSELGIYEQYF. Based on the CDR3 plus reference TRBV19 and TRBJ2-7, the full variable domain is DGGITQSPKYLFRKEGQNVTLSCEQNLNHDAMYWYRQDPGQGLRLIYYSQIVNDFQKGDIAEGYSVSREKKESFPLTVTSAQKNPTAFYLCASSELGIYEQYFGPGTRLTVT.

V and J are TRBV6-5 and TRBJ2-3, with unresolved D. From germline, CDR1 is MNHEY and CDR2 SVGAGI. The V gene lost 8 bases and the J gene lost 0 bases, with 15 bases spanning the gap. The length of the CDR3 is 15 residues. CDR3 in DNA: TGTGCCAGCTTGGGTAGGCAGGCTAGCACAGATACGCAGTATTTT. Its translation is CASLGRQASTDTQYF.

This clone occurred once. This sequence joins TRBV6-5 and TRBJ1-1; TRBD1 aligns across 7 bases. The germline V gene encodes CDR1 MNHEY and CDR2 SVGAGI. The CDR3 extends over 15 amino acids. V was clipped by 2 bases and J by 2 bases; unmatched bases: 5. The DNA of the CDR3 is TGTGCCAGCAGTTACGGGACAGCAGCTAACACTGAAGCTTTCTTT. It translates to CASSYGTAANTEAFF.

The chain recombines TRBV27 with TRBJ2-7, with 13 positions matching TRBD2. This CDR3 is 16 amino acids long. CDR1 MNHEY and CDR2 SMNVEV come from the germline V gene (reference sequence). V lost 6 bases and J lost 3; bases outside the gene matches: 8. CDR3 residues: CASSPRTSGSGYEQYF. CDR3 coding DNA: TGTGCCAGCAGCCCGAGGACTAGCGGGAGTGGCTACGAGCAGTACTTC.

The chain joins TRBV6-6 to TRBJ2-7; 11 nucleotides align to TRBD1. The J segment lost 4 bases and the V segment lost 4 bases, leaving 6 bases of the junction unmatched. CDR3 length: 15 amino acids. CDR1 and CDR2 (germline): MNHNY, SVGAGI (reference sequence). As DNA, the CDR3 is TGTGCCAGCAGTTCCTGGACAGGGGGCTTGTACGAGCAGTACTTC. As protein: CASSSWTGGLYEQYF.

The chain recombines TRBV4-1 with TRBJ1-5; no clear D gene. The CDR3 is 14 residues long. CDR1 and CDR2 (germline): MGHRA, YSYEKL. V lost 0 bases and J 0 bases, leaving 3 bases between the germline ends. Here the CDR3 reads CASSQDNSNQPQHF. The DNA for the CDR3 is TGCGCCAGCAGCCAAGATAATAGCAATCAGCCCCAGCATTTT.

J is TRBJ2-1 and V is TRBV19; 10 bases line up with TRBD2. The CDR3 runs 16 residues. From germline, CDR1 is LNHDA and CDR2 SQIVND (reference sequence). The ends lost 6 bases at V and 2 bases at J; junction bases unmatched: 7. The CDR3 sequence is CASSRRTSGPYNEQFF. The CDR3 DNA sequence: TGTGCCAGTAGCCGCAGGACTAGCGGCCCCTACAATGAGCAGTTCTTC.

DNA for the CDR3: TGTGCCAGTAGTATAGCCCACGACCGGTTCTCCTACGAGCAGTACTTC. It is translated as CASSIAHDRFSYEQYF. The V call is TRBV19, the J call TRBJ2-7, with unresolved D. This CDR3 is built from 16 residues. The germline gives CDR1 LNHDA, CDR2 SQIVND (reference sequence). Trimming pared 1 base from V and 0 bases from J, leaving 13 bases between. Using reference TRBV19 and TRBJ2-7 for the parts outside the CDR3, the full variable domain is DGGITQSPKYLFRKEGQNVTLSCEQNLNHDAMYWYRQDPGQGLRLIYYSQIVNDFQKGDIAEGYSVSREKKESFPLTVTSAQKNPTAFYLCASSIAHDRFSYEQYFGPGTRLTVT.

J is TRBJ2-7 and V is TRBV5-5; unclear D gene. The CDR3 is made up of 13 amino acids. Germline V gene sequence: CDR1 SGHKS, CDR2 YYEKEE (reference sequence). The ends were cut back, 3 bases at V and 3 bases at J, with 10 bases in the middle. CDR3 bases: TGTGCCAGCAGCTCGAAACCCCACTACGAGCAGTACTTC. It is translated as CASSSKPHYEQYF.